This T cell receptor (beta chain) derives from a study of blood T cell repertoires in COVID-19. Study in general: Acute-phase and convalescent COVID-19 samples originated in the United States, Italy and Spain. T cells, B-cell-depleted T cells, or PBMCs provided the cDNA or gDNA that served as material.

Per the study methods: For nucleated cells, counts were estimated from reference gene primer amplification. Measured with immunoSEQ multiplex PCR; TCRdb has only the in-frame clones, and not every one. V, J and clone size reflect that table, while D and trimming were determined from the DNA. The sample shows some 120,000 clones, about 85% of them seen only once. This CDR3 is 15 amino acids long. Germline CDR1 is SGHTA and CDR2 is FQGTGA. Trimming left V 1 base short and J 2 bases short, with 10 bases between. Specimen: peripheral blood. The V and J genes are TRBV7-3 and TRBJ2-3, with a possible D match to TRBD2 (6 bases). This TCR was recovered from a woman over 75 with acute or convalescent COVID-19. CDR3 residues: CASSLMGGVTDTQYF. CDR3 nucleotide sequence: TGTGCCAGCAGCTTAATGGGCGGGGTCACAGATACGCAGTATTTT.